Below, one TCR beta chain is given with its context. This entry is derived from a study of T cell repertoires in cytomegalovirus infection. V was trimmed by 5 bases and J by 13 bases, leaving 15 bases between them. The length of the CDR3 is 11 residues. Germline CDR1 DFQATT, CDR2 SNEGSKA (reference sequence). TCRdb fed the reads into MiXCR, producing one record per CDR3 protein. Found here are approximately 700,000 distinct CDR3 sequences, 35% to 40% of them singletons; the top ten hold around 3%. This TCR was sampled from a human donor in good health (CMV status not recorded). Some clones in this sample may be carry-over from other donors' samples. The material sequenced was PBMCs. The V gene is TRBV20-1, the J gene TRBJ2-1, with D maybe TRBD2 (6 bases). CDR3 in amino acids: CSAGWKEGQFF. The CDR3 coding sequence is TGCAGTGCTGGGTGGAAGGAGGGCCAGTTCTTC.